The 6 T cell receptor beta chains given below trace back to one sample, sequenced in a study of T-cell reconstitution after alpha-beta-depleted transplantation in children. This sample's TCRbeta library carried unique molecular identifier barcodes. TCRdb itself ran the PCR reads through MiXCR, one entry per CDR3 protein. The sample yields 240,000 or so distinct CDR3 sequences, around 8% seen once. This specimen was PBMCs, mostly from graft donor cells, taken 180 days after TCRalphabeta/CD19-depleted stem cell transplant. These receptor sequences come from a male patient between 5 and 17 years old who had a stem cell transplant for acute lymphoblastic leukemia, so the T cells may come from the graft donor.

This clonotype was seen at least ten times. V and J are TRBV29-1 and TRBJ2-4; perhaps TRBD1 as D (5 bases). The CDR3 sequence is 14 residues long. V lost 5 bases and J lost 1, with 12 bases in between. Germline CDR1 is SQVTM and CDR2 is ANQGSEA. The CDR3, as DNA: TGCAGCGTTATCCAGGGTCGCGCCAAAAACATTCAGTACTTC. It specifies CSVIQGRAKNIQYF.

This clonotype was seen many times. The chain carries TRBV5-1 and TRBJ2-1; D gene unclear. Germline-derived CDR1 and CDR2 are SGHRS and YFSETQ. Trimming stripped 0 bases from V and 7 bases from J, with 8 bases between. This CDR3 is built from 13 residues. CDR3 coding DNA: TGCGCCAGCAGCTTGGAACTGGAGAATGAGCAGTTCTTC. Residues: CASSLELENEQFF.

This clonotype has ten or more counts. As DNA, the CDR3 is TGCGCCAGCAGCTTGGACACTATCGGGGAGCTGTTTTTT. It specifies CASSLDTIGELFF. The chain uses TRBV5-1 and TRBJ2-2; D not resolved. Germline CDR1 reads SGHRS; CDR2 reads YFSETQ. V lost 0 bases and J 7 bases, leaving 7 bases between the germline ends. The CDR3 length is 13 residues.

V and J are TRBV18 and TRBJ2-5, with 10 bases that match TRBD2. Germline CDR1 KGHSH, CDR2 LQKENI. This CDR3 contains 15 residues. The ends lost 5 bases at V and 2 bases at J; junction bases unmatched: 5. CDR3 loop: CASSSFSGRQETQYF. The CDR3 DNA reads as TGTGCCAGCTCATCATTTAGCGGGAGGCAAGAGACCCAGTACTTC.

This clonotype has a count of ten or more. The chain joins TRBV15 to TRBJ2-5; D is perhaps TRBD2 (5 bases). The CDR3 runs 14 residues. In germline, CDR1 is LNHNV, CDR2 YYDKDF (reference sequence). The V end was cut by 0 bases, the J end by 5 bases, with 10 bases between. CDR3: CATSRDMASETQYF. DNA of the CDR3: TGTGCCACCAGCAGAGATATGGCTAGCGAGACCCAGTACTTC.

This clonotype was counted many times. For the CDR3, the DNA is TGTGCCAGCAGTACAGGATTGGGTGAGCAGTTCTTC. Its translation: CASSTGLGEQFF. The chain carries TRBV2 and TRBJ2-1; a possible D gene is TRBD1 (5 bases). Germline lookup yields CDR1 SNHLY and CDR2 FYNNEI. The CDR3 has 12 amino acids. Trimming took 5 bases from V and 9 from J, leaving 11 bases between them. The full variable domain, its missing parts supplied by reference TRBV2 and TRBJ2-1, is EPEVTQTPSHQVTQMGQEVILRCVPISNHLYFYWYRQILGQKVEFLVSFYNNEISEKSEIFDDQFSVERPDGSNFTLKIRSTKLEDSAMYFCASSTGLGEQFFGPGTRLTVL.